The clone carrying this T cell receptor (beta chain) has a count of ten or more. The antigen is not known. Germline CDR1 and CDR2: DFQATT and SNEGSKA (reference sequence). The CDR3 loop spans 14 amino acids. Germline trimming cut 4 bases from V and 3 bases from J; bases unmatched to any gene: 5. The sample is drawn from a study of CD8 T cells in ankylosing spondylitis. Study conclusions and caveats: Matched synovial fluid from ankylosing spondylitis patients was reported to be enriched for disease-linked clones. It appeared that ankylosing spondylitis blood was characterized by a TCR beta motif of fewer than 10 highly homologous variants.

TCRdb reprocessed the 5' RACE reads with MiXCR, giving one entry per CDR3 protein. The sample yields about 240,000 distinct CDR3 sequences, over 8.5% seen once. The TCR was taken from a male donor with ankylosing spondylitis or in good health (not recorded which). J is TRBJ2-3 and V is TRBV20-1, with 9 bases lining up with TRBD1. Sequencing input: blood, either unsorted or a sorted T cell fraction (not recorded which). CDR3: CSATGTGSTDTQYF. Here the CDR3 DNA reads TGCAGTGCTACAGGGACAGGGTCTACAGATACGCAGTATTTT.